This TCR beta chain is drawn from a study of T cell responses to AZD1222 COVID-19 vaccine. Some clones are missing from TCRdb's copy, which holds only in-frame ones; the method was immunoSEQ multiplex PCR. The sample yields around 75,000 clones, about 91% seen once. Germline values: CDR1 LNHDA, CDR2 SQIVND (reference sequence). Deletions cut 9 bases from V and 0 bases from J, with 12 bases between. This CDR3 region has 14 residues. Notes on this clone: Antigen unknown.

Study results and caveats: Donor demographics were predominantly white British with a female majority; clonal diversity may be underestimated. Nearly half of the spike-specific TCRs reportedly recognize variant regions that carry no mutations. After two AZD1222 doses, spike-specific TCR breadth and depth rose versus day 0.

The sequence came from an adult who received the MenACWY meningococcal vaccine as a control. The sample in question was peripheral blood, obtained 28 days after the second dose of the MenACWY control vaccine. The V call is TRBV19, the J call TRBJ1-3, with a tentative D call TRBD1 (6 bases). Written as DNA, the CDR3 is TGTGCCAGCCGATTGACAGGCTCTGGAAACACCATATATTTT. Residues: CASRLTGSGNTIYF.